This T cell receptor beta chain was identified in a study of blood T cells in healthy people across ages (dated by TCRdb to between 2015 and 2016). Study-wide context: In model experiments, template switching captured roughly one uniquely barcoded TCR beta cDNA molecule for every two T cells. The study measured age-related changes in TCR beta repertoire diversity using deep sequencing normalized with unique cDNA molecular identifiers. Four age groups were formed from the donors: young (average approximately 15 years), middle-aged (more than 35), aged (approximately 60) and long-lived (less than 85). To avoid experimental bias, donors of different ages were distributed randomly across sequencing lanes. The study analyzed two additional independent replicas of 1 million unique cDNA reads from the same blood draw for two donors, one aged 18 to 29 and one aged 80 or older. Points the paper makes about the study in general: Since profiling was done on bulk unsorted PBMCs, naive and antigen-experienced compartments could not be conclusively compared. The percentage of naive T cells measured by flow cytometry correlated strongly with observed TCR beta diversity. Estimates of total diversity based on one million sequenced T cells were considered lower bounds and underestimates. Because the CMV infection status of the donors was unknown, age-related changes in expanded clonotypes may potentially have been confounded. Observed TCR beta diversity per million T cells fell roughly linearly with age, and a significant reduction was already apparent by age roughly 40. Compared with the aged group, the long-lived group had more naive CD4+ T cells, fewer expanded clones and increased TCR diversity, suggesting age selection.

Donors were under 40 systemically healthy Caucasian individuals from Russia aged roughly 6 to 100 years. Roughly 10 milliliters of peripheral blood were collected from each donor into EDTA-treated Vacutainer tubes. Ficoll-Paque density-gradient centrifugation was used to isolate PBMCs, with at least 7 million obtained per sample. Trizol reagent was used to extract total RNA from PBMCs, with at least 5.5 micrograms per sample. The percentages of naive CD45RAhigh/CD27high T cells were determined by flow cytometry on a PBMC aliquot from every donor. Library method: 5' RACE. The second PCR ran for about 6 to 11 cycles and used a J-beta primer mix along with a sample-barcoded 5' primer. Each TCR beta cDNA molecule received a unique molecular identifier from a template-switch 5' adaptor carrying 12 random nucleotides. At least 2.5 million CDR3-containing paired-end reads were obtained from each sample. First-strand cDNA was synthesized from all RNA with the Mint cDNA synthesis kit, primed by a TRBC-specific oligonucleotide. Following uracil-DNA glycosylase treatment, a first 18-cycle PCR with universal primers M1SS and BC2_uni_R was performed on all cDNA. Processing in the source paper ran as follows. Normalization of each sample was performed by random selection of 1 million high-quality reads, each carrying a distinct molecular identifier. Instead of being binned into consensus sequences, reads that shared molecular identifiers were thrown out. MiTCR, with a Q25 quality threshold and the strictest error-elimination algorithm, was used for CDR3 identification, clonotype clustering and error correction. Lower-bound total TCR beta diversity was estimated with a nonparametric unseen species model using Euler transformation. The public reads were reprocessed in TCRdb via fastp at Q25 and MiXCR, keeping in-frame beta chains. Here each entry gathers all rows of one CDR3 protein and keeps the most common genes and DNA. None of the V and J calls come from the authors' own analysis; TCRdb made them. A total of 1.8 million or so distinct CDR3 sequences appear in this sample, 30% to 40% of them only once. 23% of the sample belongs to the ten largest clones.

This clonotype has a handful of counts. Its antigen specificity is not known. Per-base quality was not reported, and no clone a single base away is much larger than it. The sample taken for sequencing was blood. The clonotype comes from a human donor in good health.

The DNA sequence follows: TGCGCCAGCAGCTGGGGGCAGATGAACACCGGGGAGCTGTTTTTT. Its protein reads: CASSWGQMNTGELFF. The rearranged chain carries TRBV5-1 and TRBJ2-2; the D gene is possibly TRBD1, with 6 bases matching. CDR1 and CDR2, looked up from the germline V gene, are SGHRS and YFSETQ. From the cysteine through the phenylalanine, the CDR3 covers 15 amino acids. The kept DNA is CDR3 alone, 45 bases in frame from the first base. V is shortened by 3 bases, J by 1 base, and the region joining them spans 10 bases.